This T cell receptor beta chain was found in a study of memory CD4+ T cells and cytomegalovirus serostatus. Study-level information: Healthy Belgian adult donors included about 10 CMV-positive and some 24 CMV-negative people. Notes on the study in general: Each of 60 to 80 CMV-associated TCRbeta sequences occurred in one to five individuals.

Some clones are missing from TCRdb's copy, which holds only in-frame ones; the method was immunoSEQ multiplex PCR. Here the sample spans under 40,000 clones, roughly 85% being singletons. The CDR3 has 14 amino acids. V was pared by 3 bases and J by 5 bases, with 13 bases between. The germline V gene has CDR1 WSHSY and CDR2 SAAADI. Single viable CD3+CD4+CD8-CD45RO+ cells were sorted as the memory CD4+ T cells. Serum IgG to CMV pp150, pp28, p38 and p52 defined serostatus. Total CD4+ T cells were enriched by CD4 positive selection. This clone has more than one count but fewer than ten. Antigen: not known. Sample: memory CD4+ T cells from blood. The chain has TRBV10-2 and TRBJ1-1; D ambiguous. This clonotype was sampled from an adult in good health and CMV-seropositive. In DNA, the CDR3 is TGCGCCAGCAGTGAATACGCGGGCACTACTGAAGCTTTCTTT. This translates into CASSEYAGTTEAFF.